The 25 T cell receptor beta chains below were found in one sample sequenced in a study of T cells after yellow fever vaccination. TCRdb independently ran MiXCR on the 5' RACE reads; one entry per CDR3 protein. Altogether around 310,000 distinct CDR3 sequences are present, 3.5% to 4.5% being singletons, with the ten largest covering 19%. Sample: PBMCs, taken 15 days after the yellow fever booster vaccination. These receptors were obtained from a man aged 18 to 30 who received the YFV17D yellow fever vaccine.

This clonotype was picked up a small number of times. CDR3 residues: CASSEGTSGGAEETQYF. CDR3 DNA: TGTGCCAGCAGCGAGGGGACTAGCGGGGGGGCGGAGGAGACCCAGTACTTC. V and J are TRBV11-2 and TRBJ2-5; TRBD2 aligns across 16 bases. With V trimmed by 5 bases and J by 5 bases, 8 bases remained unmatched. The CDR3 extends over 17 amino acids. Germline-derived CDR1 and CDR2 are SGHAT and FQNNGV.

The genes are TRBV3-1 and TRBJ2-1; tentative D call: TRBD2 (5 bases). This CDR3 is 13 amino acids long. The germline V gene has CDR1 LGHDT and CDR2 YNNKEL (reference sequence). Trimming left V 5 bases short and J 6 bases short, with 11 bases between. CDR3 amino acids: CASSSLGGNEQFF. The CDR3 DNA is TGTGCCAGCAGCTCCCTAGGAGGCAATGAGCAGTTCTTC.

In its sample, this clonotype was seen a few times. The chain is built from TRBV20-1 and TRBJ1-2; a possible D gene is TRBD1 (5 bases). V was trimmed by 3 bases and J by 4 bases, leaving 12 bases between them. The CDR3 is made up of 13 amino acids. The germline gives CDR1 DFQATT, CDR2 SNEGSKA (reference sequence). The CDR3 loop reads CSASGALGYGYTF. The CDR3 region has the DNA TGCAGTGCTAGTGGGGCCCTGGGCTATGGCTACACCTTC.

Only a few counts were recorded for this clonotype. This chain joins TRBV5-1 and TRBJ2-7; TRBD2 matches at 10 bases. Germline V gives CDR1 SGHRS, CDR2 YFSETQ. V trimming: 3 bases; J trimming: 2 bases; junction bases outside the gene matches: 5. CDR3 length: 15 amino acids. The CDR3 DNA is TGCGCCAGCAGCTGGGGGACTAGCGAAACCTACGAGCAGTACTTC. This translates into CASSWGTSETYEQYF.

This clonotype was observed at least ten times. This chain links TRBV20-1 with TRBJ2-1; the match to TRBD2 covers 7 bases. The CDR3 runs to 14 residues. Germline V gene sequence: CDR1 DFQATT, CDR2 SNEGSKA (reference sequence). The V gene end was trimmed by 5 bases and the J gene end by 9 bases; junction bases not matched to a gene: 13. CDR3 region: CSAALGLVRGEQFF. The DNA of the CDR3 is TGCAGTGCTGCCCTTGGACTAGTTAGGGGTGAGCAGTTCTTC.

This clonotype was found many times. V usage is TRBV7-6 and J usage is TRBJ2-3; D might be TRBD2 (5 bases). V was clipped by 4 bases and J by 4 bases, with 12 bases between them. Germline V gene lookup returns CDR1 SGHVS and CDR2 FNYEAQ. CDR3 length equals 14 residues. The CDR3 loop reads CASSSTGLADTQYF. Written as DNA, the CDR3 is TGTGCCAGCAGCTCGACTGGACTGGCAGATACGCAGTATTTT.

This clonotype turned up a few times. The rearrangement uses TRBV20-1 and TRBJ1-5; weak D call: TRBD1 (5 bases). Trimming cost V 3 bases and J 6 bases, with 15 bases left between them. Germline CDR1 and CDR2: DFQATT and SNEGSKA (reference sequence). The length of the CDR3 is 14 residues. CDR3 in amino acids: CSARKGAFTQPQHF. CDR3 DNA: TGCAGTGCTAGGAAAGGGGCCTTTACTCAGCCCCAGCATTTT.

The chain recombines TRBV7-9 with TRBJ1-2, with D tentatively TRBD1 (6 bases). Germline CDR1 reads SEHNR; CDR2 reads FQNEAQ (reference sequence). Trimming took off 5 bases at V and 8 bases at J, with 27 bases between the two ends. The CDR3 contains 17 residues. Written as DNA, the CDR3 is TGTGCCAGCAGCCCACGGCCGACAGGCCGAATTTCTCGGGGCTACACCTTC. This gives the protein CASSPRPTGRISRGYTF.

This clonotype came up many times. The CDR3 DNA follows: TGTGCCAGCAGCTTAGACCAGTCAGATACGCAGTATTTT. This translates into CASSLDQSDTQYF. V gene TRBV11-2 combines with J gene TRBJ2-3; D not certain. Germline CDR1 and CDR2: SGHAT and FQNNGV. Trimming took 0 bases from V and 4 from J, leaving 5 bases between them. The CDR3 totals 13 residues.

This clonotype was picked up a small number of times. The J gene is TRBJ1-5, the V gene TRBV27; D is perhaps TRBD1 (6 bases). The V and J ends lost 5 bases and 7 bases respectively, with 15 bases between them. The CDR3 loop spans 14 amino acids. Germline V CDR1 and CDR2: MNHEY, SMNVEV (reference sequence). CDR3 bases: TGTGCCAGCAGTGCGGACAGTCCGTCCCAGCCCCAGCATTTT. This codes for CASSADSPSQPQHF.

This clonotype was counted many times. The chain is built from TRBV2 and TRBJ2-5; the D is unclear. Trimming removed 5 bases from V and 5 bases from J, with 12 bases in between. Germline CDR1 is SNHLY and CDR2 is FYNNEI. The CDR3 covers 13 residues. The CDR3 loop reads CASSPDMAETQYF. CDR3 nucleotides: TGTGCCAGCAGTCCTGACATGGCTGAGACCCAGTACTTC.

This clonotype was found a few times. V and J are TRBV5-1 and TRBJ2-7; 7 bases fit TRBD1. Germline-derived CDR1 and CDR2 are SGHRS and YFSETQ. The V and J ends lost 0 bases and 2 bases, in that order; junction bases with no gene match: 11. There are 17 residues in the CDR3. CDR3 protein: CASSLVPGGTAAYEQYF. The CDR3 DNA is TGCGCCAGCAGCTTGGTCCCGGGTGGGACAGCAGCCTACGAGCAGTACTTC.

The chain uses TRBV20-1 and TRBJ2-2, with TRBD1 matching over 8 bases. Germline V gene lookup returns CDR1 DFQATT and CDR2 SNEGSKA (reference sequence). The CDR3 consists of 14 residues. V shed 1 base and J 5 bases; nucleotides not matched to a gene: 3. Here the CDR3 reads CSARGTGMTGELFF. CDR3 nucleotide sequence: TGCAGTGCTAGAGGGACAGGGATGACCGGGGAGCTGTTTTTT.

This clonotype was seen repeatedly, ten times or more. The rearrangement links TRBV6-2 or TRBV6-3 to TRBJ2-2; D gene unclear. Deletions cut 1 base from V and 7 bases from J, with 4 bases between. Germline lookup yields CDR1 MNHEY and CDR2 SVGEGT. The CDR3 consists of 12 residues. As DNA, the CDR3 is TGTGCCAGCAGTTACTGGGGCGGGGAGCTGTTTTTT. It is translated as CASSYWGGELFF.

The chain joins TRBV2 to TRBJ2-1; D gene uncertain. Germline CDR1 reads SNHLY; CDR2 reads FYNNEI. The CDR3 length is 14 residues. The V end was cut by 7 bases, the J end by 5 bases, with 15 bases between. CDR3 in amino acids: CASNIESGDNEQFF. The CDR3 DNA is TGTGCCAGCAACATTGAGTCAGGCGACAATGAGCAGTTCTTC.

This clonotype was detected ten times or more. V and J are TRBV4-1 and TRBJ1-5; 9 bases fit TRBD1. After removal of 7 bases from V and 0 bases from J, the junction contained 4 bases not matched to a gene. The germline gives CDR1 MGHRA, CDR2 YSYEKL. The CDR3 spans 15 residues. CDR3: CASTRTGDSNQPQHF. The CDR3 coding sequence is TGCGCCAGCACCAGGACAGGGGATAGCAATCAGCCCCAGCATTTT.

This clonotype was detected ten times or more. The CDR3 here is CASSSKLDRSSGNTIYF. In nucleotides, the CDR3 is TGTGCCAGCAGCTCGAAACTAGACAGGAGCTCTGGAAACACCATATATTTT. This chain links TRBV11-2 with TRBJ1-3; perhaps TRBD1 as D (6 bases). This CDR3 has 17 residues. The V gene lost 4 bases and the J gene lost 0 bases, with 16 bases spanning the gap. Germline V gene sequence: CDR1 SGHAT, CDR2 FQNNGV.

This clonotype was seen many times. The chain employs TRBV24-1 and TRBJ1-4, with D maybe TRBD1 (6 bases). Deletions cut 2 bases from V and 11 bases from J, with 17 bases between. The germline V gene has CDR1 KGHDR and CDR2 SFDVKD. The CDR3 length is 15 residues. CDR3 loop: CATSDYSRGPPKLFF. The CDR3 nucleotides read TGTGCCACCAGTGATTACTCCCGGGGGCCTCCGAAACTGTTTTTT.

This clonotype was seen ten or more times. V gene TRBV12-3 or TRBV12-4 combines with J gene TRBJ2-2, with 7 bases that match TRBD2. The CDR3 is made up of 16 amino acids. Germline trimming cut 5 bases from V and 4 bases from J; bases unmatched to any gene: 10. DNA of the CDR3: TGTGCCAGCAGTCGGGTCGGGGGGTTGGGCACCGGGGAGCTGTTTTTT. Translated, it gives CASSRVGGLGTGELFF.

This clonotype has a handful of counts. V gene TRBV30 combines with J gene TRBJ2-5; D gene uncertain. V lost 1 base, J lost 2 bases, and 8 bases lay in between. CDR3 length equals 13 residues. Per germline, CDR1 GTSNPN and CDR2 SVGIG (reference sequence). DNA for the CDR3: TGTGCCTGGAGTGCGCACTTGCAAGAGACCCAGTACTTC. Encoded protein: CAWSAHLQETQYF.

There are many counts of this clonotype. This chain links TRBV29-1 with TRBJ2-3, with TRBD2 matching 9 bases. This CDR3 spans 13 amino acids. The V gene's germline CDR1 is SQVTM and CDR2 ANQGSEA. J gave up 2 bases and V 3 bases, and 0 bases lay outside the gene matches. Here the CDR3 reads CSVEGLATDTQYF. The CDR3 nucleotides are TGCAGCGTTGAGGGACTAGCCACAGATACGCAGTATTTT.

In its sample, this clonotype was seen many times. The chain joins TRBV20-1 to TRBJ1-1; no definite D call. Between the trimmed V and J ends, which lost 4 bases and 8 bases, there was a span of 5 bases. Germline V CDR1 and CDR2: DFQATT, SNEGSKA (reference sequence). This CDR3 comprises 9 residues. CDR3 sequence reads: CSAMTEAFF. The CDR3 bases are TGCAGTGCTATGACAGAAGCTTTCTTT.

This clonotype was seen a few times. The rearrangement joins TRBV6-2 or TRBV6-3 to TRBJ2-7; 10 nucleotides align to TRBD2. CDR3 size: 15 residues. Trimming at V came to 6 bases and at J to 3 bases, leaving 8 bases not matched to a gene. The germline V gene encodes CDR1 MNHEY and CDR2 SVGEGT. The CDR3 here is CASRQTSGAIYEQYF. CDR3 sequence (DNA): TGTGCCAGCAGACAAACTAGCGGGGCTATCTACGAGCAGTACTTC.

There are many counts of this clonotype. The chain carries TRBV12-3 or TRBV12-4 and TRBJ2-7; 8 bases agree with TRBD1. V shed 6 bases and J 6 bases; nucleotides not matched to a gene: 13. The CDR3 has 15 residues. The chain's CDR3 is CASSRGTGGISEQYV. The CDR3 DNA sequence: TGTGCCAGCAGCCGCGGGACAGGCGGAATAAGCGAGCAGTACGTC.

This clonotype has more than one count but fewer than ten. The chain recombines TRBV21-1 with TRBJ1-5. TRBV21-1 is given as a pseudogene. The CDR3 runs to 14 residues. In nucleotides, the CDR3 is TGTGCCAGCATCAGCTGCTCGGGGAATCAGCCCCAGCATTTT. Translated: CASISCSGNQPQHF.